This T cell receptor beta chain was observed in a study of shared clonotypes between healthy human individuals. Study-wide findings and caveats: Across subsets, estimated richness was generally greater for naive than for memory populations. The study found lower generation probabilities in non-shared clonotypes than in those shared by all four donors.

The V gene's germline CDR1 is SGHAT and CDR2 FQDESV (reference sequence). The CDR3 consists of 16 residues. V lost 4 bases to trimming and J lost 0 bases, with 16 bases between them. As to this clone: Its antigen remains unknown.

Produced via immunoSEQ multiplex PCR; TCRdb's table is partial and in-frame only. The table lists about 2.3 million clones, approximately 95% of them singletons. CD45RA-negative memory and CD45RA+ naive subsets were split from the CD4+ cells. The receptor was derived from a man aged 18 to 29 in good health. Some clones in this sample may be carry-over from other donors' samples. The rearrangement links TRBV11-1 to TRBJ2-7; no clear D. The sequenced material came from naive CD4+ T cells from PBMCs. Subset of the sample: CD45RA+ positively selected. Here the CDR3 reads CASSSYSTASSYEQYF. Here the CDR3 DNA reads TGTGCCAGCAGCTCCTACTCGACGGCGAGCTCCTACGAGCAGTACTTC.